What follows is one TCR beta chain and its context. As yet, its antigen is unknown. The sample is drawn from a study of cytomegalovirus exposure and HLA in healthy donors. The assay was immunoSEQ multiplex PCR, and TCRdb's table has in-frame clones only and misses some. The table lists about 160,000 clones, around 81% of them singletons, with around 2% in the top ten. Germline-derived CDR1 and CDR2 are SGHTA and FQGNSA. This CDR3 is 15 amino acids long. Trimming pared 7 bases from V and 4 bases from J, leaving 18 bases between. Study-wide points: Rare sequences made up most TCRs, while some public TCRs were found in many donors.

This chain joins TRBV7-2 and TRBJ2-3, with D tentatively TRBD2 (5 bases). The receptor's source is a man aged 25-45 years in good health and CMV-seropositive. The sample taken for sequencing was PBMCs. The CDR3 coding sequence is TGTGCCAGCACCCGATCCGGGGTTAGGTCAGATACGCAGTATTTT. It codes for CASTRSGVRSDTQYF.